One sample yielded the 31 T cell receptor beta chains listed below, sequenced in a study of blood T cells in healthy people across ages. PCR was performed a second time for about 7 to 12 cycles using a sample-barcoded 5' primer and a J-beta primer mix. MiXCR, applied by TCRdb to the 5' RACE reads, yields one record per CDR3 protein. The top ten hold less than 20% of the sample, which has about 570,000 distinct CDR3 sequences, 27% seen once. Sequencing was performed on blood. Every receptor here comes from a woman in her 70s in good health.

This chain connects TRBV10-3 to TRBJ2-2; D not resolved. The CDR3 is 16 amino acids. The germline V gene has CDR1 ENHRY and CDR2 SYGVKD. The germline V and J ends were trimmed by 3 bases and 5 bases, with 16 bases remaining between them. Here the CDR3 reads CAISDRAQRRTGELFF. The DNA of the CDR3 is TGTGCCATCAGTGATCGGGCACAGCGTCGGACCGGGGAGCTGTTTTTT.

The rearrangement uses TRBV10-2 and TRBJ2-7, with TRBD2 matching 13 bases. The junction had 2 bases not matched to a gene; V was cut back by 6 bases and J by 3 bases. The length of the CDR3 is 14 residues. The V gene's germline CDR1 is WSHSY and CDR2 SAAADI. DNA for the CDR3: TGCGCCAGCAGGGGACTAGCGGGACTCTACGAGCAGTACTTC. Amino acids: CASRGLAGLYEQYF.

This clonotype was counted once. The chain is built from TRBV19 and TRBJ2-5; possible D gene TRBD2, 5 bases. Germline-derived CDR1 and CDR2 are LNHDA and SQIVND (reference sequence). This CDR3 is 14 amino acids long. Trimming removed 8 bases from V and 0 bases from J, with 13 bases in between. DNA for the CDR3: TGTGCCAGTGCGGACGGGGAGTACCAAGAGACCCAGTACTTC. Protein sequence: CASADGEYQETQYF. Using reference TRBV19 and TRBJ2-5 for the parts outside the CDR3, the full variable domain is DGGITQSPKYLFRKEGQNVTLSCEQNLNHDAMYWYRQDPGQGLRLIYYSQIVNDFQKGDIAEGYSVSREKKESFPLTVTSAQKNPTAFYLCASADGEYQETQYFGPGTRLLVL.

Comments on this clonotype: Germline is not matched at one junction end, which may reflect a read error. The CDR3 DNA reads TGCAGCGCTGAAGATCCGAAGGGGCGCAGCCATGAGCAGTTCTTC. Translating it yields CSAEDPKGRSHEQFF. The chain uses TRBV29-1 and TRBJ2-1, with D possibly TRBD1 on 5 matching bases. The CDR3 runs 15 residues. Germline CDR1 SQVTM, CDR2 ANQGSEA.

In its sample, this clonotype was seen a few times. The chain uses TRBV29-1 and TRBJ1-1, with a tentative D call TRBD1 (5 bases). There are 12 residues in the CDR3. The germline V gene encodes CDR1 SQVTM and CDR2 ANQGSEA. Trimming took off 4 bases at V and 5 bases at J, with 11 bases between the two ends. Here the CDR3 DNA reads TGCAGCGTTGGAAGGGGAGGGACTGAAGCTTTCTTT. It translates to CSVGRGGTEAFF.

In its sample, this clonotype was seen a few times. The V call is TRBV25-1, the J call TRBJ2-7; 7 nucleotides agree with TRBD2. There are 15 residues in the CDR3. The germline gives CDR1 MGHDK, CDR2 SYGVNS. The ends lost 2 bases at V and 3 bases at J; junction bases unmatched: 7. As DNA, the CDR3 is TGTGCCAGCAGTGAACCGAGCGGGACGCACTACGAGCAGTACTTC. It translates to CASSEPSGTHYEQYF.

A few counts support this clonotype. The rearrangement links TRBV7-8 to TRBJ2-5; D is unresolved. The CDR3 covers 14 residues. V lost 5 bases to trimming and J lost 2 bases, with 12 bases between them. CDR1 is SGHVS and CDR2 is FQNEAQ in the germline V gene. This CDR3 reads CASSRTYLQETQYF. CDR3 DNA sequence: TGTGCCAGCAGCCGGACGTATTTACAAGAGACCCAGTACTTC.

This clonotype was seen once. This sequence joins TRBV20-1 and TRBJ2-2; D not certain. Germline lookup yields CDR1 DFQATT and CDR2 SNEGSKA (reference sequence). The ends were cut back, 5 bases at V and 0 bases at J, with 7 bases in the middle. This CDR3 is built from 13 residues. For the CDR3, the DNA is TGCAGTGCTTCCTCACCGAACACCGGGGAGCTGTTTTTT. Its protein product is CSASSPNTGELFF.

V usage is TRBV6-5 and J usage is TRBJ2-3; D unclear. The CDR3 is made up of 14 amino acids. Germline CDR1 reads MNHEY; CDR2 reads SVGAGI. V lost 6 bases, J lost 2 bases, and 12 bases lay in between. The CDR3 coding sequence is TGTGCCAGCAGAAGGCCCAGCGCCACAGATACGCAGTATTTT. Its protein is CASRRPSATDTQYF.

This clonotype has a handful of counts. The rearrangement links TRBV6-2 or TRBV6-3 to TRBJ2-3; D remains ambiguous. This CDR3 is built from 15 residues. V gave up 4 bases and J gave up 2 bases, with 13 bases separating them. In germline, CDR1 is MNHEY, CDR2 SVGEGT. In nucleotides, the CDR3 is TGTGCCAGCAGTTCTACCGGCCCCCCCACAGATACGCAGTATTTT. Translated: CASSSTGPPTDTQYF.

The table lists this clonotype with a few counts. The chain uses TRBV20-1 and TRBJ2-7; tentatively, D is TRBD2 (5 bases). CDR3 length: 12 amino acids. Germline lookup yields CDR1 DFQATT and CDR2 SNEGSKA (reference sequence). Trimming removed 5 bases from V and 2 bases from J, with 10 bases in between. CDR3 DNA sequence: TGCAGTGCTGCGGGTCGGCCCTACGAGCAGTACTTC. This gives the protein CSAAGRPYEQYF.

This clonotype appeared a few times. CDR3 DNA: TGTGCCAGCAGCGTAGTTGGGGGGGCTGAGACCCAGTACTTC. Translation gives CASSVVGGAETQYF. The V and J genes are TRBV9 and TRBJ2-5, with a possible D match to TRBD2 (7 bases). Germline V CDR1 and CDR2: SGDLS, YYNGEE. The length of the CDR3 is 14 residues. The germline V and J ends were trimmed by 0 bases and 5 bases, with 11 bases remaining between them.

This clonotype has more than one count but fewer than ten. The chain joins TRBV20-1 to TRBJ2-1; D gene uncertain. CDR3 size: 14 residues. V was trimmed by 3 bases and J by 0 bases, leaving 9 bases between them. The germline gives CDR1 DFQATT, CDR2 SNEGSKA (reference sequence). CDR3 region: CSASEESSYNEQFF. The CDR3 nucleotides read TGCAGTGCTAGCGAGGAGAGCTCCTACAATGAGCAGTTCTTC.

This clonotype was detected only a few times. V gene TRBV10-3 combines with J gene TRBJ1-2; D is undetermined. CDR1 and CDR2 from the germline V gene are ENHRY and SYGVKD. The length of the CDR3 is 14 residues. Between the trimmed V and J ends, which lost 0 bases and 2 bases, there was a span of 7 bases. Written as DNA, the CDR3 is TGTGCCATCAGTGAGTCGAGGACGAACTATGGCTACACCTTC. Translated, it gives CAISESRTNYGYTF.

This clonotype was seen a handful of times. V gene TRBV12-3 or TRBV12-4 combines with J gene TRBJ2-5; D perhaps matches TRBD2 (6 bases). The CDR3 runs to 14 residues. The V gene lost 4 bases and the J gene lost 5 bases, with 14 bases spanning the gap. DNA of the CDR3: TGTGCCAGCAGTTCCGGGAGCCTAGGGGAGACCCAGTACTTC. It yields the protein CASSSGSLGETQYF.

The rearrangement joins TRBV5-1 to TRBJ1-3; the D is unclear. There are 14 residues in the CDR3. Germline CDR1 is SGHRS and CDR2 is YFSETQ. V was clipped by 2 bases and J by 4 bases, with 10 bases between them. The CDR3 spells CASSLSPGGNTIYF. DNA for the CDR3: TGCGCCAGCAGCTTAAGCCCGGGGGGAAACACCATATATTTT.

This clonotype was counted only a few times. The V and J genes are TRBV29-1 and TRBJ1-1; the D is unclear. The germline V gene encodes CDR1 SQVTM and CDR2 ANQGSEA. This CDR3 spans 12 amino acids. V was clipped by 4 bases and J by 7 bases, with 13 bases between them. The CDR3 sequence is CSVGRGRHEAFF. For the CDR3, the DNA is TGCAGCGTTGGTCGAGGGCGCCATGAAGCTTTCTTT.

The rearrangement joins TRBV27 to TRBJ2-1; TRBD1 matches at 9 bases. The CDR3 length is 16 residues. J was trimmed by 5 bases and V by 4 bases; bases with no gene match: 9. CDR1 MNHEY and CDR2 SMNVEV come from the germline V gene (reference sequence). CDR3 loop: CASSSDRGSLHNEQFF. CDR3 DNA: TGTGCCAGCAGTTCAGACAGGGGGAGTTTGCACAATGAGCAGTTCTTC.

This clonotype was recorded a few times. The chain combines TRBV4-2 with TRBJ2-5, with 7 nucleotides matching TRBD2. With 4 bases clipped from V and 3 bases from J, the junction kept 17 bases outside the gene matches. The CDR3 has 18 residues. The germline gives CDR1 LGHNA, CDR2 YNFKEQ. The CDR3 region has the DNA TGTGCCAGCAGCCGACGGGTATTGGAGCGGGGAATTAAAGAGACCCAGTACTTC. This translates into CASSRRVLERGIKETQYF.

The V gene is TRBV15, the J gene TRBJ2-5; TRBD1 aligns across 7 bases. The CDR3 runs to 15 residues. Germline V CDR1 and CDR2: LNHNV, YYDKDF (reference sequence). Trimming at V came to 0 bases and at J to 8 bases, leaving 9 bases not matched to a gene. The CDR3 coding sequence is TGTGCCACCAGCAGAGATCCGGGACAGACGAGAACCCAGTACTTC. Residues: CATSRDPGQTRTQYF.

This chain links TRBV9 with TRBJ1-1; D unclear. The germline V and J ends were trimmed by 0 bases and 3 bases, with 3 bases remaining between them. CDR3 length equals 12 residues. In germline, CDR1 is SGDLS, CDR2 YYNGEE. CDR3: CASSVEDTEAFF. Here the CDR3 DNA reads TGTGCCAGCAGCGTAGAAGACACTGAAGCTTTCTTT. Full variable domain (missing parts from reference TRBV9 and TRBJ1-1): DSGVTQTPKHLITATGQRVTLRCSPRSGDLSVYWYQQSLDQGLQFLIQYYNGEERAKGNILERFSAQQFPDLHSELNLSSLELGDSALYFCASSVEDTEAFFGQGTRLTVV.

The chain combines TRBV12-3 or TRBV12-4 with TRBJ1-3, with D tentatively TRBD1 (5 bases). V was cut by 5 bases and J by 4 bases, with 12 bases left in between. The CDR3 runs 14 residues. For the CDR3, the DNA is TGTGCCAGCAGTGTCCCAGGGTTGGGAAACACCATATATTTT. It specifies CASSVPGLGNTIYF.

This clonotype was observed a handful of times. The V call is TRBV7-2, the J call TRBJ2-5, with a possible D match to TRBD1 (6 bases). The J call may be faulty, since TRBJ2-1 better matches the DNA end. The germline CDR1 and CDR2 sequences are SGHTA and FQGNSA. This CDR3 has 16 residues. The CDR3 DNA follows: TGTGCCAGCAGCTTCCGAATAAGCATAGGGGGCAATGAGCAGTTCTTC. This encodes CASSFRISIGGNEQFF.

This sequence joins TRBV12-3 or TRBV12-4 and TRBJ2-1; TRBD2 agrees at 12 bases. The CDR3 runs 14 residues. With 6 bases clipped from V and 5 bases from J, the junction kept 2 bases outside the gene matches. This CDR3 reads CASRLAGGNNEQFF. The CDR3 DNA follows: TGTGCCAGCAGACTAGCGGGGGGCAACAATGAGCAGTTCTTC.

This clonotype was seen more than once but under ten times. The J gene is TRBJ1-6, the V gene TRBV3-1; tentatively, D is TRBD1 (5 bases). Germline CDR1 and CDR2: LGHDT and YNNKEL (reference sequence). Between the trimmed V and J ends, which lost 4 bases and 10 bases, there was a span of 14 bases. The CDR3 is 14 amino acids. CDR3 region: CASSPTRGGSPLHF. The CDR3 DNA sequence: TGTGCCAGCAGCCCAACAAGGGGAGGATCACCCCTCCACTTT. The entire variable domain, with the rest obtained from reference TRBV3-1 and TRBJ1-6, is as follows: DTAVSQTPKYLVTQMGNDKSIKCEQNLGHDTMYWYKQDSKKFLKIMFSYNNKELIINETVPNRFSPKSPDKAHLNLHINSLELGDSAVYFCASSPTRGGSPLHFGNGTRLTVT.

In its sample, this clonotype was seen a few times. The J gene is TRBJ2-3, the V gene TRBV7-9; D is undetermined. In germline, CDR1 is SEHNR, CDR2 FQNEAQ (reference sequence). This CDR3 contains 14 residues. V was cut by 3 bases and J by 1 base, with 8 bases left in between. CDR3 DNA sequence: TGTGCCAGCAGCTTGGTAAGGGGCACAGATACGCAGTATTTT. Encoded protein: CASSLVRGTDTQYF. Combining the CDR3 with reference TRBV7-9 and TRBJ2-3 gives the whole variable domain DTGVSQNPRHKITKRGQNVTFRCDPISEHNRLYWYRQTLGQGPEFLTYFQNEAQLEKSRLLSDRFSAERPKGSFSTLEIQRTEQGDSAMYLCASSLVRGTDTQYFGPGTRLTVL.

This clonotype came up a few times. The chain employs TRBV5-1 and TRBJ1-2; a possible D gene is TRBD1 (6 bases). The CDR3 extends over 15 amino acids. V was trimmed by 2 bases and J by 6 bases, leaving 17 bases between them. Germline V gives CDR1 SGHRS, CDR2 YFSETQ. DNA for the CDR3: TGCGCCAGCAGCTTCAGCGCCAGGGGCGAGGATGGCTACACCTTC. It translates to CASSFSARGEDGYTF.

For the CDR3, the DNA is TGCGCCAGCAGCCCTTCCATTACAGGGGGCGGTTCACCCCTCCACTTT. The encoded protein is CASSPSITGGGSPLHF. The chain carries TRBV5-1 and TRBJ1-6, with 9 positions matching TRBD1. Per germline, CDR1 SGHRS and CDR2 YFSETQ. Trimming removed 4 bases from V and 9 bases from J; junction bases left unmatched: 11. The CDR3 is 16 amino acids.

There are many counts of this clonotype. This sequence joins TRBV7-2 and TRBJ2-5, with D hard to call. Germline lookup yields CDR1 SGHTA and CDR2 FQGNSA. Trimming left V 1 base short and J 1 base short, with 4 bases between. The CDR3 is made up of 13 amino acids. For the CDR3, the DNA is TGTGCCAGCAGCTTAGGACCCCAAGAGACCCAGTACTTC. As protein: CASSLGPQETQYF.

The chain recombines TRBV10-3 with TRBJ2-7, with 7 bases matching TRBD1. This CDR3 contains 14 residues. Germline-derived CDR1 and CDR2 are ENHRY and SYGVKD. The V segment lost 5 bases and the J segment 5 bases; nucleotides outside the gene matches: 9. CDR3 residues: CAISRRDSVDEQYF. CDR3 nucleotide sequence: TGTGCCATCAGTAGACGGGACAGCGTCGACGAGCAGTACTTC.

This clonotype was seen more than once but under ten times. This chain connects TRBV5-6 to TRBJ2-5; the match to TRBD2 covers 10 bases. The J call may be in error: the DNA end matches TRBJ2-7 better. This CDR3 is 16 amino acids long. The germline V gene has CDR1 SGHDT and CDR2 YYEEEE. The CDR3 sequence: CASSLAWSGGVYEQYF. The CDR3 DNA follows: TGTGCCAGCAGCTTGGCTTGGAGCGGGGGGGTCTACGAGCAGTACTTC.